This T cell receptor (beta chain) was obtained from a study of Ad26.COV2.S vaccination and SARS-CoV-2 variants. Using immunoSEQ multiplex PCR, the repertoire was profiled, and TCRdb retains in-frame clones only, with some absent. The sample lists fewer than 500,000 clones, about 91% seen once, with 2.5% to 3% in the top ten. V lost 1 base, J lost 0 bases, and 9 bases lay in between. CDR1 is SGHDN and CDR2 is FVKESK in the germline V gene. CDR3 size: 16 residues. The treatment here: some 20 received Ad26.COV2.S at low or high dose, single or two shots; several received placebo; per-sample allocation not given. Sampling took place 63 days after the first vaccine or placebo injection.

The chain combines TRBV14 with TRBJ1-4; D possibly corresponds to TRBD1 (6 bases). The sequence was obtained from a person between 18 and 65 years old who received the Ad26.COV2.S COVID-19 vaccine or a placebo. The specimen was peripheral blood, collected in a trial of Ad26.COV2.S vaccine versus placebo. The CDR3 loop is CASSQAGEATNEKLFF. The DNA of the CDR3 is TGTGCCAGCAGCCAAGCAGGGGAGGCAACTAATGAAAAACTGTTTTTT.